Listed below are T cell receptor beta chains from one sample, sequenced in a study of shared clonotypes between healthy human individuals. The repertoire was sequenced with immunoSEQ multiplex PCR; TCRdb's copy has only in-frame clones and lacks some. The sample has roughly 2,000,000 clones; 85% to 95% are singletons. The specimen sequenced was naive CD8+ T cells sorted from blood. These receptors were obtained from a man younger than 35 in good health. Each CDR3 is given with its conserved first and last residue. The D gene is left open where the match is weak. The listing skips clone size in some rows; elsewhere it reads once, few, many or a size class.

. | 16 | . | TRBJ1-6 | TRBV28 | TGTGCCAGCAGTTTACTCCAGTTCTCCTATAATTCACCCCTCCACTTT | CASSLLQFSYNSPLHF
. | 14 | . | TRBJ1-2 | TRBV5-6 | TGTGCCAGCAGCTTGGTTGGCCCAGGATGGGGCTACACCTTC | CASSLVGPGWGYTF
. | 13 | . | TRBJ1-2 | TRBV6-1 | TGTGCCACATGGAGAGGGGGGAACTATGGCTACACCTTC | CATWRGGNYGYTF
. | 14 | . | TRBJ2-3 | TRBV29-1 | TGCAGCGTGACAGGTAGCCCTAGCACAGATACGCAGTATTTT | CSVTGSPSTDTQYF
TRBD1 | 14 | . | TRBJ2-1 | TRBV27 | TGTGCCAGCAGTCCCCGGACAGGGGGCGGTGAGCAGTTCTTC | CASSPRTGGGEQFF
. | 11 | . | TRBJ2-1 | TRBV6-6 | TGTGCCAGCAGTTATCCCAATGAGCAGTTCTTC | CASSYPNEQFF
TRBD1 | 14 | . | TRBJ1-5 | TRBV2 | TGTGCCAGCAGGGACAGGGGTGGCAATCAGCCCCAGCATTTT | CASRDRGGNQPQHF
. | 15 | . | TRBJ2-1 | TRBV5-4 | TGTGCCAGCAGCCTATTGCCGAGCTCCTACAATGAGCAGTTCTTC | CASSLLPSSYNEQFF
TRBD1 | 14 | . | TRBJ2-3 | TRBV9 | TGTGCCAGCAGCGTAGGGGACAGTGAAGCTACGCAGTATTTT | CASSVGDSEATQYF
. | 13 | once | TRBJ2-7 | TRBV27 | TGTGCCAGCAGTCTAGGGAACGTCTACGAGCAGTACTTC | CASSLGNVYEQYF
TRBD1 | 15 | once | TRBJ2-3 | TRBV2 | TGTGCCAGCAGTCGGACAGGGATAGGCACAGATACGCAGTATTTT | CASSRTGIGTDTQYF
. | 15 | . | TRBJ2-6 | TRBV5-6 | TGTGCCAGCAGCTTGTCTACAGCTGGGGCCAACGTCCTGACTTTC | CASSLSTAGANVLTF
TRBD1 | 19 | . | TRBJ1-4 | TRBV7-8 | TGTGCCAGCAGCTTAGGGCTGGAGGCAGGGGGCGCTTTCCGGGAAAAACTGTTTTTT | CASSLGLEAGGAFREKLFF
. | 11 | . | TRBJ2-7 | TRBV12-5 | TGTGCTAGTACTGAAGCCTACGAGCAGTACTTC | CASTEAYEQYF
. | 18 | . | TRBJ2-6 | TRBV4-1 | TGCGCCAGCAGCCAAGGTAGTCAGGTTGAGGCTGGGGCCAACGTCCTGACTTTC | CASSQGSQVEAGANVLTF
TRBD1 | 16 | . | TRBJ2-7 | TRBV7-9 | TGTGCCAGCGTCCCGCTTGACAGGGGGGGTAGCTACGAGCAGTACTTC | CASVPLDRGGSYEQYF
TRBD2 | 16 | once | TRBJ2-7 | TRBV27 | TGTGCCAGCAGTTTACTAGGGACTAGCGGGGGATACGAGCAGTACTTC | CASSLLGTSGGYEQYF
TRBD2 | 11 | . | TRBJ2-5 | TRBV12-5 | TGTGGAGGGACTAGCGGAGTGAGGACATACTTC | CGGTSGVRTYF
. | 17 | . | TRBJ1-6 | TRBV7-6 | TGTGCCAGCAGCTTAGAGGAGGGACGGTCCTATAATTCACCCCTCCACTTT | CASSLEEGRSYNSPLHF
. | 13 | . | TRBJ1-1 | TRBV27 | TGTGCCAGCAGCTTGGGACAGAACACTGAAGCTTTCTTT | CASSLGQNTEAFF
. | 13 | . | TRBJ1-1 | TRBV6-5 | TGTGCCAGCAGTTACGCAGAGAACACTGAAGCTTTCTTT | CASSYAENTEAFF
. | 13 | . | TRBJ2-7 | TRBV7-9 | TGTGCCAGCAGCTTAGGGGTTCTCTACGAGCAGTACTTC | CASSLGVLYEQYF
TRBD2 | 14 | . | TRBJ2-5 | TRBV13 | TGTGCCAGCGGGGCCGGGAGGGGCGTAGAGACCCAGTACTTC | CASGAGRGVETQYF
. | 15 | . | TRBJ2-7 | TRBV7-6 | TGTGCCAGCAGCTTAGGCGGGGTTAACTCCTACGAGCAGTACTTC | CASSLGGVNSYEQYF
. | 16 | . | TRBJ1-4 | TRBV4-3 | TGCGCCAGCAGCCAAGATCACCAGGCAACTAATGAAAAACTGTTTTTT | CASSQDHQATNEKLFF
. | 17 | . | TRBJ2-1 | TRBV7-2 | TGTGCCAGCAGCTTAGAAGCGGGCCCTCGCTCCTACAATGAGCAGTTCTTC | CASSLEAGPRSYNEQFF
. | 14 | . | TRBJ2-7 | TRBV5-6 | TGTGCCAGCAGCTTGGGTATGAGCTCCTACGAGCAGTACTTC | CASSLGMSSYEQYF
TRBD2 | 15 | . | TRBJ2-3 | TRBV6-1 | TGTGCCAGCAGTGACGAGACTAGCGGGAGGAATACGCAGTATTTT | CASSDETSGRNTQYF
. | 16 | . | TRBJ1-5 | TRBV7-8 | TGTGCCAGCAGCCCCAGGGACGAAAACAGGTGGCAGCCCCAGCATTTT | CASSPRDENRWQPQHF
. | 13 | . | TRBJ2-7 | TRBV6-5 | TGTGCCAGCAGTTACCCAGGGTCGGACGAGCAGTACTTC | CASSYPGSDEQYF
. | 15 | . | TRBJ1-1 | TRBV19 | TGTGCCAGTAGTATAGACCCCAGTATGAACACTGAAGCTTTCTTT | CASSIDPSMNTEAFF
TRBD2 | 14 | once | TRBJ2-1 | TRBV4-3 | TGCGCCAGCAGTAAAGCCCTAGCGGGAGGGAAGCAGTTCTTC | CASSKALAGGKQFF
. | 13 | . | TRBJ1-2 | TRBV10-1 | TGCGCCAGCAGTGACAGGCCCAACTATGGCTACACCTTC | CASSDRPNYGYTF
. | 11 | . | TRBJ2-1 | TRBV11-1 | TGTGCCTCTAGCGCAGGGCATGAGCAGTTCTTC | CASSAGHEQFF
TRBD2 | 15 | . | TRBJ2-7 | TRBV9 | TGTGCCAGCAGCTCCGGACTAGCGGACTTAGGGGAGCAGTACTTC | CASSSGLADLGEQYF
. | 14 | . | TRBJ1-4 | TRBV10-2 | TGCGCCAGCAGCCCACCCGTAGCTAATGAAAAACTGTTTTTT | CASSPPVANEKLFF
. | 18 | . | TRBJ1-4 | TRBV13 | TGTGCCAGCAGCTTAGGGAGTAGGGCCACCGCAACTAATGAAAAACTGTTTTTT | CASSLGSRATATNEKLFF
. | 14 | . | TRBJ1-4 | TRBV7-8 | TGTGCCAGCAGCTTAGGAGGGACTAATGAAAAACTGTTTTTT | CASSLGGTNEKLFF
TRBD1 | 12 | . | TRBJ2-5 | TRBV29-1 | TGCAGCGCTACGACAGGGGAAGAGACCCAGTACTTC | CSATTGEETQYF
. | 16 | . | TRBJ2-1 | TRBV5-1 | TGCGCCAGCAGCGTGGACGGTAGGAGCTCCTACAATGAGCAGTTCTTC | CASSVDGRSSYNEQFF
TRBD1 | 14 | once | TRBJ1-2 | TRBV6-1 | TGTGCCAGCAGTGTAGGGGGCGTTAACTATGGCTACACCTTC | CASSVGGVNYGYTF
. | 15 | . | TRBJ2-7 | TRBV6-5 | TGTGCCAGCAGTTCCCCGGACACGAGCTCCTACGAGCAGTACTTC | CASSSPDTSSYEQYF
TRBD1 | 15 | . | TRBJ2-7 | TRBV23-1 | TGCGCCAGCAGTCAGTCTACAGGGGGCGAATACGAGCAGTACTTC | CASSQSTGGEYEQYF
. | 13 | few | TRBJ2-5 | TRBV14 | TGTGCCAGCAGCCAAGGCTGGGAAGGGACCCAGTACTTC | CASSQGWEGTQYF
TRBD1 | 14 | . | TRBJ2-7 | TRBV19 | TGTGCCAGTAGTTTCGGACAGGGGGACTACGAGCAGTACTTC | CASSFGQGDYEQYF
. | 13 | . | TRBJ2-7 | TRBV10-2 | TGCGCCAGCAGTGAGGGGACGCTTTACGAGCAGTACTTC | CASSEGTLYEQYF
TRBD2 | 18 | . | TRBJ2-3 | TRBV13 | TGTGCCAGCAGTACCCTCCTAGCGGGAGTGGGGAGCACAGATACGCAGTATTTT | CASSTLLAGVGSTDTQYF
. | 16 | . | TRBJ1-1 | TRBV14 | TGTGCCAGCAGCCATTCTTTCGGACAGAGCAACACTGAAGCTTTCTTT | CASSHSFGQSNTEAFF
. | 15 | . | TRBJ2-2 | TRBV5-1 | TGCGCCAGCAGCTTGGCCGGAACTCACACCGGGGAGCTGTTTTTT | CASSLAGTHTGELFF
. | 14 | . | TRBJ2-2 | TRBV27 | TGTGCCAGCAGTTTCAGGGCAGAAGGCGGGGAGCTGTTTTTT | CASSFRAEGGELFF
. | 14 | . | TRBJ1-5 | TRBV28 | TGTGCCAGCAGTCCCCGGTTGGGCAATCAGCCCCAGCATTTT | CASSPRLGNQPQHF
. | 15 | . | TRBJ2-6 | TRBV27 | TGTGCCAGCACTTACGACGCAGGGGGGGCCAACGTCCTGACTTTC | CASTYDAGGANVLTF